Below, 3 T cell receptor beta chains from the same sample are listed, as sequenced in a study of T cells in Graves' hyperthyroidism and ophthalmopathy. Amplified TCR beta CDR3 regions came from RNA transcripts. When the TCR CDR3 underwent first-round RT-PCR, the HTBI primer set was used. TCRdb re-called the multiplex PCR reads with MiXCR, one entry per CDR3 protein. Of roughly 500,000 distinct CDR3 sequences in the sample, 20% to 25% were seen once. Sequenced material: blood. The receptor set was obtained from a woman aged 70 to 79 with Graves' ophthalmopathy.

At least ten counts were recorded for this clonotype. The chain recombines TRBV5-1 with TRBJ2-7; possibly TRBD2 for D (7 bases). Trimming left V 0 bases short and J 6 bases short, with 10 bases between. CDR3 length equals 13 residues. Germline CDR1 SGHRS, CDR2 YFSETQ. DNA for the CDR3: TGCGCCAGCAGCTTGGCCGGGGGGCGCGAGCAGTACTTC. Protein sequence: CASSLAGGREQYF.

The chain has TRBV20-1 and TRBJ1-2; 7 bases fit TRBD1. Germline V gives CDR1 DFQATT, CDR2 SNEGSKA (reference sequence). This CDR3 contains 12 residues. V gave up 4 bases and J gave up 4 bases; unmatched junction bases: 3. The CDR3 loop reads CSATRTGYGYTF. DNA of the CDR3: TGCAGTGCTACTCGGACAGGCTATGGCTACACCTTC.

This clonotype has more than one count but fewer than ten. The chain combines TRBV27 with TRBJ2-7, with D possibly being TRBD2 (6 bases). Germline values: CDR1 MNHEY, CDR2 SMNVEV (reference sequence). The CDR3 has 15 amino acids. V gave up 2 bases and J gave up 2 bases, with 13 bases separating them. For the CDR3, the DNA is TGTGCCAGCAGTTTAAGGCGGGGTCCCCCCTACGAGCAGTACTTC. Translating it yields CASSLRRGPPYEQYF.